The next 10 T cell receptor beta chains were all read from a single sample in a study of blood T cell repertoires in COVID-19. Here immunoSEQ multiplex PCR was the method, and the copy in TCRdb shows in-frame clones only, minus some. The sample lists about 260,000 clones, nearly 90% occurring once. Sequencing input: peripheral blood. All receptors come from a human donor in a cohort sampled during active COVID-19.

The genes are TRBV27 and TRBJ1-2, with 7 bases matching TRBD1. The germline CDR1 and CDR2 sequences are MNHEY and SMNVEV (reference sequence). There are 15 residues in the CDR3. V shed 5 bases, J shed 4 bases, and the junction held 10 bases outside the gene matches. This chain's CDR3 is CASSIAGGAIYGYTF. In DNA, the CDR3 is TGTGCCAGCAGTATAGCAGGGGGTGCGATCTATGGCTACACCTTC.

The J gene is TRBJ1-2, the V gene TRBV12-3 or TRBV12-4; D gene ambiguous. The CDR3 runs to 13 residues. The ends were cut back, 2 bases at V and 2 bases at J, with 6 bases in the middle. Written as DNA, the CDR3 is TGTGCCAGCAGTTTAAGGGAGAACTATGGCTACACCTTC. It codes for CASSLRENYGYTF.

This clone was counted once. The chain joins TRBV5-1 to TRBJ1-6, with 11 bases aligning to TRBD1. V lost 4 bases, J lost 7 bases, and 4 bases stayed unmatched. From germline, CDR1 is SGHRS and CDR2 YFSETQ. The CDR3 is 15 amino acids. In DNA, the CDR3 is TGCGCCAGCAGCGTGGGACAGGGGGGAAATTCACCCCTCCACTTT. Its translation is CASSVGQGGNSPLHF.

This chain joins TRBV29-1 and TRBJ1-5, with D perhaps TRBD1 (6 bases). In germline, CDR1 is SQVTM, CDR2 ANQGSEA. V dropped 4 bases and J dropped 2 bases, with 9 bases sitting between them. The CDR3 is made up of 13 amino acids. CDR3 amino acids: CSVGGGGNQPQHF. The CDR3 nucleotides are TGCAGCGTTGGAGGGGGAGGCAATCAGCCCCAGCATTTT.

In nucleotides, the CDR3 is TGTGCCAGCAGCCAAGATAAAGGGGGACAGGGTTACTTCTACGAGCAGTACTTC. This codes for CASSQDKGGQGYFYEQYF. The chain is built from TRBV4-2 and TRBJ2-7, with TRBD1 matching over 9 bases. This CDR3 contains 18 residues. J lost 3 bases, V lost 0 bases, and 12 bases had no gene match. Germline values: CDR1 LGHNA, CDR2 YNFKEQ.

The chain combines TRBV7-2 with TRBJ2-7; D remains unclear. The V end lost 4 bases, the J end lost 3 bases, and 7 bases lay between the germline ends. The CDR3 extends over 12 amino acids. CDR1 is SGHTA and CDR2 is FQGNSA in the germline V gene. This CDR3 reads CASSYSRYEQYF. The CDR3 DNA reads TGTGCCAGCAGCTATTCTCGCTACGAGCAGTACTTC.

The CDR3 DNA reads as TGTGCCAGTAGTATAGATCTAGAGGGCCCGTCCTACGAGCAGTACTTC. This encodes CASSIDLEGPSYEQYF. The chain has TRBV19 and TRBJ2-7; TRBD2 might be the D (5 bases). CDR1 and CDR2 (germline): LNHDA, SQIVND (reference sequence). Trimming stripped 0 bases from V and 1 base from J, with 13 bases between. The CDR3 length is 16 residues.

The CDR3, as DNA: TGTGCCAGCAGCTTATGGGCGGGTCGGGCTGAAGCTTTCTTT. Its translation is CASSLWAGRAEAFF. This chain joins TRBV7-8 and TRBJ1-1; D call uncertain. Germline V gene sequence: CDR1 SGHVS, CDR2 FQNEAQ. V was clipped by 2 bases and J by 6 bases, with 13 bases between them. This CDR3 is 14 amino acids long.

This clone was counted between two and nine times. The chain uses TRBV7-8 and TRBJ2-5, with D unresolved. This CDR3 has 15 residues. Germline CDR1 reads SGHVS; CDR2 reads FQNEAQ. Between the trimmed V and J ends, which lost 10 bases and 0 bases, there was a span of 18 bases. Here the CDR3 reads CATLTRLADQETQYF. Here the CDR3 DNA reads TGTGCCACCCTCACCCGATTGGCGGACCAAGAGACCCAGTACTTC.

The V call is TRBV10-3, the J call TRBJ2-7; D perhaps matches TRBD1 (6 bases). The CDR3 is 14 residues long. Trimming stripped 4 bases from V and 0 bases from J, with 10 bases between. Germline CDR1 and CDR2: ENHRY and SYGVKD. For the CDR3, the DNA is TGTGCCATCAGTGGGACAGAGCTCTCCTACGAGCAGTACTTC. The encoded protein is CAISGTELSYEQYF.